Given below is one T cell receptor beta chain in context. Its specificity is not known. The CDR3 has 16 residues. V dropped 2 bases and J dropped 4 bases, with 14 bases sitting between them. Germline values: CDR1 MDHEN, CDR2 SYDVKM. This entry comes from a study of tumor and adjacent non-tumor tissue in lung cancer. Study information: Patients comprised about eleven adenocarcinoma, 2 squamous cell carcinoma and 1 small cell lung cancer. On average, productive TCRbeta reads reached around 4 million per sample. Study outcomes and limitations: Tumor tissue had significantly higher TCR diversity than normal lung. Tumor TCR diversity, when higher, was linked to shorter survival.

TCRbeta libraries were built with three rounds of nested PCR, modified from ARM-PCR. TCRdb used MiXCR to reprocess the multiplex PCR reads, holding one entry per CDR3 protein. The sample lists 68,000 or so distinct CDR3 sequences; just under 60% were seen once. This sample's RNA came from whole unsorted tissue. The V gene is TRBV28, the J gene TRBJ2-2; TRBD2 is a possible D gene (5 bases). This sequence originates from a man aged 45-65 years with non-small cell lung cancer. The sequenced material came from lung tumor tissue. The chain's CDR3 is CASSLAWSGLTGELFF. The CDR3 region has the DNA TGTGCCAGCAGTTTAGCATGGAGCGGACTCACCGGGGAGCTGTTTTTT. Supplemented by reference TRBV28 and TRBJ2-2, the full variable domain reads DVKVTQSSRYLVKRTGEKVFLECVQDMDHENMFWYRQDPGLGLRLIYFSYDVKMKEKGDIPEGYSVSREKKERFSLILESASTNQTSMYLCASSLAWSGLTGELFFGEGSRLTVL.